One sample yielded the 12 T cell receptor beta chains listed below, sequenced in a study of cytomegalovirus exposure and HLA in healthy donors (dated 2017 in TCRdb). The library came from the immunoSEQ multiplex PCR assay. The multiplex PCR relied on a mix of 60 forward primers for TCR Vbeta segments and 13 reverse primers for TCR Jbeta segments. Not all clones reach the TCRdb copy of this immuneACCESS table, which keeps in-frame sequences only. Checked studies attribute under half of the gap to unresolved V genes and leave the rest unexplained. The sample's table lists a count of about 54,000 clones. The ten top clones hold approximately 6.8% of the sample. Sample: PBMCs. The origin of the receptors is a woman aged 35 to 49 in good health and CMV-seronegative.

The rearrangement links TRBV6-1 to TRBJ1-4, with D possibly TRBD1 on 6 matching bases. The CDR3 extends over 14 amino acids. The V gene lost 5 bases and the J gene lost 7 bases, with 14 bases spanning the gap. Germline V gene lookup returns CDR1 MNHNS and CDR2 SASEGT. The chain's CDR3 is CASSSPGQSEKLFF. The CDR3, as DNA: TGTGCCAGCAGTTCCCCCGGACAGTCTGAAAAACTGTTTTTT.

The J gene is TRBJ1-1, the V gene TRBV6-5; D is unresolved. CDR3 length: 12 amino acids. CDR1 and CDR2 from the germline V gene are MNHEY and SVGAGI. V was shortened by 7 bases and J by 6 bases, with 12 bases between the two germline ends. The CDR3 sequence: CASTFDGSEAFF. The DNA for the CDR3 is TGTGCCAGCACCTTCGACGGGTCTGAAGCTTTCTTT.

The rearrangement links TRBV6-1 to TRBJ2-3; TRBD2 aligns across 9 bases. CDR1 and CDR2 (germline): MNHNS, SASEGT. Unmatched junction bases numbered 8, after V lost 1 base and J lost 3 bases. This CDR3 is built from 17 residues. In nucleotides, the CDR3 is TGTGCCAGCAGTGAAGGGGTAGCGGGAGAGGGGACAGATACGCAGTATTTT. This gives the protein CASSEGVAGEGTDTQYF.

The rearrangement uses TRBV18 and TRBJ1-1; D ambiguous. V lost 6 bases, J lost 4 bases, and 15 bases lay in between. Germline V gene data show CDR1 as KGHSH and CDR2 as LQKENI. CDR3 length: 14 amino acids. CDR3 residues: CASSSGLGSTEAFF. The CDR3 DNA is TGTGCCAGCTCTTCGGGCCTGGGGAGCACTGAAGCTTTCTTT.

The J gene is TRBJ2-1, the V gene TRBV18; D perhaps matches TRBD1 (6 bases). Germline V gene sequence: CDR1 KGHSH, CDR2 LQKENI. With 0 bases removed from V and 8 bases from J, the gap between germline ends came to 20 bases. The CDR3 totals 17 residues. For the CDR3, the DNA is TGTGCCAGCTCACCACCTGCAGGACAGCTTAACCCGCATGAGCAGTTCTTC. This encodes CASSPPAGQLNPHEQFF.

The genes are TRBV6-5 and TRBJ1-1; 10 nucleotides line up with TRBD1. This CDR3 contains 14 residues. The germline V gene has CDR1 MNHEY and CDR2 SVGAGI. Trimming took 5 bases from V and 3 from J; bases not matched to a gene: 3. The CDR3 protein is CASSDRGRDTEAFF. In nucleotides, the CDR3 is TGTGCCAGCAGTGACAGGGGGCGGGACACTGAAGCTTTCTTT.

The gene calls are TRBV15 and TRBJ1-2; 8 positions match TRBD1. Germline loops: CDR1 LNHNV, CDR2 YYDKDF (reference sequence). The CDR3 sequence is 15 residues long. The ends lost 1 base at V and 2 bases at J; junction bases unmatched: 3. The CDR3 DNA is TGTGCCACCAGCAGAGTAACAGGGGGGAACTATGGCTACACCTTC. The encoded protein is CATSRVTGGNYGYTF.

This chain uses TRBV4-3 with TRBJ1-6; D might be TRBD1 (6 bases). The CDR3 runs to 15 residues. Germline assignment: CDR1 LGHNA and CDR2 YSLEER. The V end was cut by 1 base, the J end by 9 bases, with 13 bases between. As DNA, the CDR3 is TGCGCCAGCAGCCAAGTCGCCAGGGGCATTTCACCCCTCCACTTT. Protein sequence: CASSQVARGISPLHF.

The rearrangement joins TRBV28 to TRBJ1-1; D gene ambiguous. Germline V gene data show CDR1 as MDHEN and CDR2 as SYDVKM. Trimming stripped 6 bases from V and 2 bases from J, with 16 bases between. There are 15 residues in the CDR3. In DNA, the CDR3 is TGTGCCAGCAGGGTCGGAGGACTCGCAAACACTGAAGCTTTCTTT. It yields the protein CASRVGGLANTEAFF.

To note about this clone: One end of the junction is discordant with germline, which a read error may explain. The V call is TRBV30, the J call TRBJ2-5; TRBD2 matches at 9 bases. CDR3 length: 16 amino acids. Germline-derived CDR1 and CDR2 are GTSNPN and SVGIG (reference sequence). The CDR3 protein is CAWSVGGGASRENQYF. CDR3 DNA: TGTGCCTGGAGTGTGGGCGGGGGGGCCTCGCGAGAGAACCAGTACTTC.

The chain employs TRBV28 and TRBJ1-5; TRBD1 aligns across 9 bases. Per the germline V gene, CDR1 is MDHEN and CDR2 is SYDVKM. This CDR3 has 14 amino acids. Germline trimming cut 4 bases from V and 6 bases from J; bases unmatched to any gene: 4. The CDR3 loop reads CASSSGTGPQPQHF. CDR3 bases: TGTGCCAGCAGTTCCGGGACAGGGCCTCAGCCCCAGCATTTT.

This chain joins TRBV11-2 and TRBJ2-7; TRBD2 aligns across 9 bases. The germline gives CDR1 SGHAT, CDR2 FQNNGV. This CDR3 is built from 15 residues. The J segment lost 2 bases and the V segment lost 1 base, leaving 3 bases of the junction unmatched. The CDR3: CASSLAAGGAYEQYF. For the CDR3, the DNA is TGTGCCAGCAGCTTAGCAGCGGGGGGCGCCTACGAGCAGTACTTC.